The source of this T cell receptor beta chain is a study of blood T cells in healthy people across ages. Each donor supplied roughly 10 milliliters of peripheral blood. This clonotype was found many times. The antigen remains undetermined. The second PCR ran about 6 to 12 cycles with a sample-barcoded 5' primer and J-beta primers. TCRdb itself ran the 5' RACE reads through MiXCR, one entry per CDR3 protein. The sample has 630,000 or so distinct CDR3 sequences; around 31% are singletons. Findings of the study overall: Older age coincided with a roughly linear decline in TCR beta diversity per million T cells. Those diversity estimates obtained from one million T cells were thought to be underestimates.

The CDR3 sequence is 19 residues long. The V end was cut by 0 bases, the J end by 1 base, with 19 bases between. Germline V lookup: CDR1 MNHEY, CDR2 SVGEGT. This chain joins TRBV6-2 or TRBV6-3 and TRBJ2-4, with D possibly being TRBD1 (6 bases). The TCR was taken from a woman older than 75 in good health. Specimen: blood. CDR3 coding DNA: TGTGCCAGCAGTTACTCGCGGCAGGGTGGACAGACCGCCAAAAACATTCAGTACTTC. Translation gives CASSYSRQGGQTAKNIQYF.